The 28 T cell receptor beta chains reported below all come from one sample, sequenced in a study of human T cells and chemical hapten exposure. One entry per CDR3 protein, called by TCRdb with MiXCR from the RACE reads. Found here are 180,000 or so distinct CDR3 sequences, around 13% of them singletons; the top ten hold less than 2%. Regarding time point: patch test 1, 2 weeks after DPC sensitization. As to treatment: therapeutic diphenylcyclopropenone sensitization with weekly scalp DPC. Sequenced here: whole blood, sampled in connection with sensitization to the hapten diphenylcyclopropenone (DPC). Receptors were obtained from a woman aged 30 to 39 with alopecia areata. Some clones in this sample may be carry-over from other donors' samples.

There are many counts of this clonotype. One junction end does not reproduce the germline sequence, and a read error may be involved. The V gene is TRBV7-2, the J gene TRBJ1-5; the D gene is possibly TRBD1 (5 bases). Germline V CDR1 and CDR2: SGHTA, FQGNSA. This CDR3 spans 14 amino acids. The DNA for the CDR3 is TGTGCCAGCAGCCTAGCCGACAGCGATCAGCCCCAGCATTTT. Translation: CASSLADSDQPQHF.

In its sample, this clonotype was seen many times. The V and J genes are TRBV3-1 and TRBJ1-3; a weak D match, TRBD1 (5 bases). This CDR3 spans 15 amino acids. CDR1 and CDR2 (germline): LGHDT, YNNKEL (reference sequence). V was trimmed by 1 base and J by 0 bases, leaving 7 bases between them. The chain's CDR3 is CASSQGQSSGNTIYF. The DNA for the CDR3 is TGTGCCAGCAGCCAAGGACAGAGCTCTGGAAACACCATATATTTT.

The chain joins TRBV20-1 to TRBJ2-2; 7 nucleotides line up with TRBD1. Germline V gene data show CDR1 as DFQATT and CDR2 as SNEGSKA (reference sequence). V lost 1 base and J lost 1; bases outside the gene matches: 0. CDR3 size: 14 residues. In nucleotides, the CDR3 is TGCAGTGCTAGAGGACAGGGGAACACCGGGGAGCTGTTTTTT. This gives the protein CSARGQGNTGELFF.

V gene TRBV19 combines with J gene TRBJ2-2, with a tentative D call TRBD2 (6 bases). The CDR3 is 15 amino acids. V lost 1 base to trimming and J lost 6 bases, with 12 bases between them. CDR1 and CDR2 (germline): LNHDA, SQIVND (reference sequence). CDR3 nucleotide sequence: TGTGCCAGTAGTATAGCGTTAGCGGCCCCCGGGGAGCTGTTTTTT. This sequence encodes CASSIALAAPGELFF.

The chain employs TRBV19 and TRBJ2-3, with unresolved D. Germline CDR1 is LNHDA and CDR2 is SQIVND (reference sequence). The CDR3 loop spans 13 amino acids. V was trimmed by 10 bases and J by 0 bases, leaving 11 bases between them. CDR3 nucleotides: TGTGCCACTCGGGCTGCTAGCACAGATACGCAGTATTTT. The encoded protein is CATRAASTDTQYF.

The table lists this clonotype with a few counts. This sequence joins TRBV7-2 and TRBJ1-5; D uncertain. Germline V gene data show CDR1 as SGHTA and CDR2 as FQGNSA. V lost 3 bases to trimming and J lost 2 bases, with 11 bases between them. The CDR3 contains 15 residues. The CDR3 nucleotides are TGTGCCAGCAGCTTTATTGCGGAGGGCAATCAGCCCCAGCATTTT. Its translation: CASSFIAEGNQPQHF.

This clonotype was seen more than once but under ten times. As DNA, the CDR3 is TGTGCCAGCAGCTTAGTAGGGCCTCCTCACAACTCTGGGGCCAACGTCCTGACTTTC. This sequence encodes CASSLVGPPHNSGANVLTF. The chain employs TRBV7-8 and TRBJ2-6; D call uncertain. From germline, CDR1 is SGHVS and CDR2 FQNEAQ. The CDR3 is 19 residues long. The V gene lost 1 base and the J gene lost 0 bases, with 16 bases spanning the gap.

The CDR3 DNA reads as TGTGCCAGCTCACAGACAGGGGGTCTAAGTAATGAGCAGTTCTTC. Translating gives CASSQTGGLSNEQFF. This chain uses TRBV18 with TRBJ2-1; 9 bases are shared with TRBD1. Per germline, CDR1 KGHSH and CDR2 LQKENI. Trimming took 4 bases from V and 7 from J; bases not matched to a gene: 8. The CDR3 contains 15 residues.

This clonotype has at least ten counts. The genes are TRBV28 and TRBJ2-7; 12 bases match TRBD1. This CDR3 has 16 amino acids. Germline V lookup: CDR1 MDHEN, CDR2 SYDVKM. J was trimmed by 6 bases and V by 5 bases; bases with no gene match: 11. CDR3 amino acids: CASSPGRDRGRPEQYF. Here the CDR3 DNA reads TGTGCCAGCAGTCCAGGCCGGGACAGGGGGCGCCCCGAGCAGTACTTC.

This clonotype was recorded a few times. The chain links TRBV20-1 to TRBJ1-5, with TRBD1 as a possible D gene (6 bases). Trimming took 0 bases from V and 6 from J, leaving 15 bases between them. Germline V CDR1 and CDR2: DFQATT, SNEGSKA (reference sequence). CDR3 length: 15 amino acids. DNA of the CDR3: TGCAGTGCTAGAGACACACAGGGTATTGGTCAGCCCCAGCATTTT. Its protein is CSARDTQGIGQPQHF.

This clonotype came up many times. V and J are TRBV12-3 or TRBV12-4 and TRBJ1-1; TRBD1 agrees at 11 bases. The CDR3 is made up of 12 amino acids. V shed 10 bases, J shed 6 bases, and the junction held 4 bases outside the gene matches. CDR3 in amino acids: CAILDRGPEAFF. The CDR3 DNA reads as TGTGCCATTTTGGACAGGGGGCCTGAAGCTTTCTTT.

This CDR3 is CASSPFVDSNQPQHF. The DNA of the CDR3 is TGTGCCAGCAGTCCTTTTGTCGATAGCAATCAGCCCCAGCATTTT. The chain is built from TRBV28 and TRBJ1-5; no clear D. Per germline, CDR1 MDHEN and CDR2 SYDVKM. CDR3 length: 15 residues. Trimming left V 5 bases short and J 0 bases short, with 11 bases between.

This chain links TRBV4-2 with TRBJ2-7, with D perhaps matching TRBD2 (5 bases). Germline V lookup: CDR1 LGHNA, CDR2 YNFKEQ. The V and J ends lost 5 bases and 0 bases respectively, with 14 bases between them. The CDR3 has 15 residues. CDR3 coding DNA: TGTGCCAGCAGCGGCGAACGGGGTAGCTCCTACGAGCAGTACTTC. Residues: CASSGERGSSYEQYF.

V is TRBV20-1 and J is TRBJ2-5; 7 bases line up with TRBD2. J gave up 2 bases and V 0 bases, and 3 bases lay outside the gene matches. Germline CDR1 and CDR2: DFQATT and SNEGSKA (reference sequence). The CDR3 totals 14 residues. In DNA form, the CDR3 reads TGCAGTGCTAGAGATTCGGGGGGTCAAGAGACCCAGTACTTC. This gives the protein CSARDSGGQETQYF.

This clonotype appeared many times. The chain uses TRBV7-2 and TRBJ1-3; TRBD1 agrees at 7 bases. CDR3 length: 15 amino acids. CDR1 is SGHTA and CDR2 is FQGNSA in the germline V gene. With V trimmed by 1 base and J by 3 bases, 3 bases remained unmatched. CDR3 nucleotides: TGTGCCAGCAGCTTAGAGGCAGGGGGTGGAAACACCATATATTTT. Amino acid sequence: CASSLEAGGGNTIYF.

This clonotype was picked up a small number of times. The V gene is TRBV11-2, the J gene TRBJ1-1, with 8 bases aligning to TRBD1. This CDR3 comprises 16 residues. V shed 5 bases, J shed 3 bases, and the junction held 11 bases outside the gene matches. The germline gives CDR1 SGHAT, CDR2 FQNNGV. CDR3 DNA: TGTGCCAGCAGCCCGACGACAGGGGCTATGGACACTGAAGCTTTCTTT. Amino acids: CASSPTTGAMDTEAFF.

This clonotype has only a few counts. This chain links TRBV20-1 with TRBJ2-7, with 11 bases matching TRBD2. The V and J ends lost 5 bases and 7 bases, in that order; junction bases with no gene match: 10. Germline V gene lookup returns CDR1 DFQATT and CDR2 SNEGSKA (reference sequence). The CDR3 sequence is 14 residues long. The CDR3 is CSADLLAGAGEQYF. The CDR3 DNA reads as TGCAGTGCTGACTTACTAGCGGGAGCTGGGGAGCAGTACTTC.

This clonotype was seen a handful of times. The J gene is TRBJ1-4, the V gene TRBV5-6; weak D call: TRBD1 (5 bases). Trimming shortened V by 4 bases and J by 7 bases, and 17 bases separated the two germline ends. The germline CDR1 and CDR2 sequences are SGHDT and YYEEEE. This CDR3 is built from 15 residues. CDR3 amino acids: CASSASGWGFEKLFF. CDR3 DNA sequence: TGTGCCAGCAGCGCCTCAGGCTGGGGGTTTGAAAAACTGTTTTTT.

The chain combines TRBV15 with TRBJ1-5; D perhaps matches TRBD1 (6 bases). CDR3 length equals 17 residues. V was trimmed by 5 bases and J by 6 bases, leaving 23 bases between them. Per germline, CDR1 LNHNV and CDR2 YYDKDF (reference sequence). The chain's CDR3 is CATSGGAPGAEGQPQHF. As DNA, the CDR3 is TGTGCCACCAGCGGGGGCGCCCCGGGGGCAGAAGGTCAGCCCCAGCATTTT. The complete variable domain, with remaining parts taken from reference TRBV15 and TRBJ1-5, reads DAMVIQNPRYQVTQFGKPVTLSCSQTLNHNVMYWYQQKSSQAPKLLFHYYDKDFNNEADTPDNFQSRRPNTSFCFLDIRSPGLGDTAMYLCATSGGAPGAEGQPQHFGDGTRLSIL.

In its sample, this clonotype was seen a few times. The V call is TRBV11-1, the J call TRBJ2-3; unclear D gene. This CDR3 spans 13 amino acids. With 4 bases removed from V and 2 bases from J, the gap between germline ends came to 7 bases. The germline gives CDR1 SGHAT, CDR2 FQDESV (reference sequence). Written as DNA, the CDR3 is TGTGCCAGCAGCTCAACAGCCACAGATACGCAGTATTTT. This encodes CASSSTATDTQYF.

V gene TRBV4-2 combines with J gene TRBJ1-5, with unresolved D. The germline V and J ends were trimmed by 0 bases and 6 bases, with 9 bases remaining between them. The length of the CDR3 is 14 residues. From germline, CDR1 is LGHNA and CDR2 YNFKEQ. In DNA, the CDR3 is TGTGCCAGCAGCCAAGAGCTGGTCAGTCAGCCCCAGCATTTT. As protein: CASSQELVSQPQHF.

This clonotype was counted at least ten times. The genes are TRBV7-3 and TRBJ2-2; D may be TRBD1 (6 bases). Trimming took off 5 bases at V and 6 bases at J, with 10 bases between the two ends. This CDR3 comprises 13 residues. Germline lookup yields CDR1 SGHTA and CDR2 FQGTGA. The CDR3 here is CASSIPGAGELFF. CDR3 nucleotides: TGTGCCAGCAGCATTCCAGGGGCCGGGGAGCTGTTTTTT.

This chain connects TRBV29-1 to TRBJ2-1, with 8 bases aligning to TRBD2. With 5 bases clipped from V and 5 bases from J, the junction kept 14 bases outside the gene matches. This CDR3 comprises 16 residues. CDR1 is SQVTM, CDR2 ANQGSEA, per germline. CDR3 sequence (DNA): TGCAGCGTTAAGACCTCGGGGCGGGGGGCGAACAATGAGCAGTTCTTC. This encodes CSVKTSGRGANNEQFF.

This clonotype has a count of ten or more. V usage is TRBV6-6 and J usage is TRBJ2-7, with TRBD1 matching over 8 bases. The junction had 9 bases not matched to a gene; V was cut back by 4 bases and J by 7 bases. The CDR3 extends over 14 amino acids. Germline loops: CDR1 MNHNY, CDR2 SVGAGI (reference sequence). CDR3 sequence (DNA): TGTGCCAGCAGTTCGCTCCAGGGGGCGGGAGAGCAGTACTTC. It codes for CASSSLQGAGEQYF.

V usage is TRBV7-2 and J usage is TRBJ2-3; TRBD1 is a possible D gene (6 bases). The CDR3 runs 16 residues. V dropped 6 bases and J dropped 3 bases, with 19 bases sitting between them. Germline CDR1 and CDR2: SGHTA and FQGNSA. The chain's CDR3 is CASRVGQGLRTDTQYF. CDR3 sequence (DNA): TGTGCCAGCAGGGTTGGCCAGGGGCTTAGAACAGATACGCAGTATTTT.

The chain recombines TRBV3-1 with TRBJ2-7; 10 positions match TRBD1. Germline V gene data show CDR1 as LGHDT and CDR2 as YNNKEL (reference sequence). Trimming cost V 8 bases and J 1 base; bases outside gene matches: 5. This CDR3 region has 14 residues. The CDR3 DNA reads TGTGCCAGCGGAGGGACAGGGGAATCCTACGAGCAGTACTTC. Protein: CASGGTGESYEQYF.

V and J are TRBV10-3 and TRBJ2-7; no definite D call. Germline V gene lookup returns CDR1 ENHRY and CDR2 SYGVKD. The CDR3 extends over 13 amino acids. Trimming cost V 2 bases and J 6 bases, with 11 bases left between them. DNA for the CDR3: TGTGCCATCAGTGAGGGCGCCGCCTTCGAGCAGTACTTC. Protein product: CAISEGAAFEQYF.

The chain employs TRBV28 and TRBJ1-2; D gene unclear. CDR1 is MDHEN and CDR2 is SYDVKM in the germline V gene. The CDR3 length is 12 residues. The V and J ends lost 2 bases and 5 bases respectively, with 6 bases between them. CDR3 residues: CASSLVGYGYTF. CDR3 DNA: TGTGCCAGCAGTTTAGTCGGATATGGCTACACCTTC.